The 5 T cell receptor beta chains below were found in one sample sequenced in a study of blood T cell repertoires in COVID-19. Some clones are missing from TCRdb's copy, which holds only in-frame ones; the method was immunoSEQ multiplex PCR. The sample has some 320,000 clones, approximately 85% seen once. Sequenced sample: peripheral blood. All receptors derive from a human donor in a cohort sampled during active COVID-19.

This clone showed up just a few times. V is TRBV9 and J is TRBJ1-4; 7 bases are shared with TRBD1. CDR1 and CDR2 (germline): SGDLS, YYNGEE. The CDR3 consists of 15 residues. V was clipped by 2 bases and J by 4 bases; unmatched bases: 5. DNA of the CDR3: TGTGCCAGCAGCGTGGCAACAGGGGTTAATGAAAAACTGTTTTTT. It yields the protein CASSVATGVNEKLFF.

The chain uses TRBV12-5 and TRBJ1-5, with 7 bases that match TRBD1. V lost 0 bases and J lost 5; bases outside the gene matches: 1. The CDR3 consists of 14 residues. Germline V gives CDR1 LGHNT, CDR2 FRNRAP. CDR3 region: CASGLVQGHQPQHF. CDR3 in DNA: TGTGCTAGTGGTTTGGTACAGGGGCATCAGCCCCAGCATTTT.

The CDR3 region is CSASGGEGTDTQYF. CDR3 sequence (DNA): TGCAGTGCTAGTGGGGGGGAAGGCACAGATACGCAGTATTTT. The chain is built from TRBV20-1 and TRBJ2-3; 7 bases are shared with TRBD2. Germline V gene data show CDR1 as DFQATT and CDR2 as SNEGSKA (reference sequence). The length of the CDR3 is 14 residues. V shed 3 bases, J shed 1 base, and the junction held 4 bases outside the gene matches.

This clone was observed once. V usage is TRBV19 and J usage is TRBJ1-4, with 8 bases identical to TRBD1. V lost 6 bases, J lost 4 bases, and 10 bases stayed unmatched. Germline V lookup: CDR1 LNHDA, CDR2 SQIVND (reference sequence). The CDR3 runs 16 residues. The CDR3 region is CASRGRGTGFNEKLFF. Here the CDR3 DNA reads TGTGCCAGTAGGGGCAGAGGGACAGGTTTTAATGAAAAACTGTTTTTT.

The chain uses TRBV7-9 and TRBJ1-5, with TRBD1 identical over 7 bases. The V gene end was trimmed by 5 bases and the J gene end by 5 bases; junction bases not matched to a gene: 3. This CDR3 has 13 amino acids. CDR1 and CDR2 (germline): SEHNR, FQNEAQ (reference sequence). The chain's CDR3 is CASSKGQHQPQHF. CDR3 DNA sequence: TGTGCCAGCAGCAAGGGACAGCATCAGCCCCAGCATTTT.